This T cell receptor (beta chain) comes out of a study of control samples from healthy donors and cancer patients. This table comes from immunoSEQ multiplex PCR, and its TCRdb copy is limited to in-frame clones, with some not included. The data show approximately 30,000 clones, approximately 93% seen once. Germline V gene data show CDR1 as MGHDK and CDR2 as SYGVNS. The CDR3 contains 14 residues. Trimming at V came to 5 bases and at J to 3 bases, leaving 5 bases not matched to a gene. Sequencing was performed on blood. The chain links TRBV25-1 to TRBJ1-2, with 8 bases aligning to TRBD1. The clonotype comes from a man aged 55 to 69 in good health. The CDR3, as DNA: TGTGCCAGCAGTAAGGACAGGGACGACTATGGCTACACCTTC. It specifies CASSKDRDDYGYTF.